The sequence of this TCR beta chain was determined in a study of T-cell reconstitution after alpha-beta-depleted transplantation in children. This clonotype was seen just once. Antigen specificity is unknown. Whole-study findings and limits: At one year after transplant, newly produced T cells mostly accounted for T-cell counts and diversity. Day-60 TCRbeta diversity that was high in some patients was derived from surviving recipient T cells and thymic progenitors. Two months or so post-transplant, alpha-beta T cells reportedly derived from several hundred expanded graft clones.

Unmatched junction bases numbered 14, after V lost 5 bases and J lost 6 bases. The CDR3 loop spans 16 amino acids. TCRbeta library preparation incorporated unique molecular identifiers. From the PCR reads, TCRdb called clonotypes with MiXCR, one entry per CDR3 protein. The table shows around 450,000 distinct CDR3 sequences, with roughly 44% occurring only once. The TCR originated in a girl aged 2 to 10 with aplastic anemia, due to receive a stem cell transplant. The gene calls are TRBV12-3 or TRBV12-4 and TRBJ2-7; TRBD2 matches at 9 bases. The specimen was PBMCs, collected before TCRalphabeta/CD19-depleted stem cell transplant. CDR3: CASSPNSGREIPEQYF. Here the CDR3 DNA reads TGTGCCAGCAGTCCGAATAGCGGGAGAGAGATCCCCGAGCAGTACTTC.